Sequencing of this TCR beta chain was carried out in a study of shared T cell receptors in the human thymus. This clone showed up just once. Using immunoSEQ multiplex PCR, the repertoire was profiled, and TCRdb retains in-frame clones only, with some absent. The sample consists of some 720,000 clones, approximately 90% of them appearing once. Germline CDR1 MNHEY, CDR2 SMNVEV (reference sequence). The CDR3 is made up of 15 amino acids. V dropped 9 bases and J dropped 1 base, with 16 bases sitting between them. The data were also submitted as part of a second study, on human thymus T cells. That source reports: Donation came from healthy Finnish infants having corrective surgery for congenital heart defects. The thymus was resected at corrective cardiac surgery. Unrelated individuals had highly overlapping thymic repertoires, as reported in related research.

The source of this sequence is a boy in the first two years of life with a congenital heart defect. The V gene is TRBV27, the J gene TRBJ2-1, with D perhaps TRBD2 (6 bases). Sequenced input: thymocytes. For the CDR3, the DNA is TGTGCCAGTACCATCGAGGGAGGATCCTACAATGAGCAGTTCTTC. As protein: CASTIEGGSYNEQFF.